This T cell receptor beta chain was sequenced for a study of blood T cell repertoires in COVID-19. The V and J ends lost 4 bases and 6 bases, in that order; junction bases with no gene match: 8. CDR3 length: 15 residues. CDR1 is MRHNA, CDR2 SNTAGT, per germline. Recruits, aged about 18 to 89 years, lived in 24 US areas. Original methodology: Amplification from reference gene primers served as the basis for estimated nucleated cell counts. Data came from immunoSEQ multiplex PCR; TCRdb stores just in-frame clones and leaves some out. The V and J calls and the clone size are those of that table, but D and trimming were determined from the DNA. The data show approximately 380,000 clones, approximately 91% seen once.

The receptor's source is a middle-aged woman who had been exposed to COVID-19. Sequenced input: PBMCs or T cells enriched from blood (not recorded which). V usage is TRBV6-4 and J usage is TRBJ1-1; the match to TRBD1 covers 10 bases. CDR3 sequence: CASSADRGPGSEAFF. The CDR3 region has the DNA TGTGCCAGCAGTGCCGACAGGGGGCCAGGCTCTGAAGCTTTCTTT.